What follows are 26 T cell receptor beta chains derived from one specimen sequenced in a study of T cell responses to AZD1222 COVID-19 vaccine. Profiled with immunoSEQ multiplex PCR; TCRdb holds only in-frame clones, not every one. The table shows about 100,000 clones, with around 89% occurring only once. Sequencing used peripheral blood, obtained on day 0 of AZD1222 vaccination. These receptors were collected from an adult in good health.

The CDR3 spells CASSLEAGYGYTF. CDR3 in DNA: TGTGCCAGCAGTCTGGAGGCCGGGTATGGCTACACCTTC. V and J are TRBV6-1 and TRBJ1-2, with no clear D. Trimming left V 5 bases short and J 5 bases short, with 12 bases between. The CDR3 runs to 13 residues. Germline V gene lookup returns CDR1 MNHNS and CDR2 SASEGT.

CDR3 amino acids: CATSRGGSQPQHF. CDR3 nucleotide sequence: TGTGCCACCAGCAGAGGGGGGAGTCAGCCCCAGCATTTT. V and J are TRBV15 and TRBJ1-5, with a tentative D call TRBD1 (5 bases). Trimming took 1 base from V and 6 from J, leaving 7 bases between them. Germline V gene data show CDR1 as LNHNV and CDR2 as YYDKDF (reference sequence). This CDR3 contains 13 residues.

The chain links TRBV11-3 to TRBJ1-4; TRBD1 agrees at 7 bases. J was trimmed by 2 bases and V by 4 bases; bases with no gene match: 13. In germline, CDR1 is SGHNT, CDR2 YENEEA. CDR3 length equals 18 residues. As DNA, the CDR3 is TGTGCCAGCAGCTCCGACAGGGTGAATGTCGGGACTAATGAAAAACTGTTTTTT. Translation: CASSSDRVNVGTNEKLFF.

The chain employs TRBV4-1 and TRBJ2-7; D unclear. Trimming removed 2 bases at V and 7 bases at J, with 15 bases between. In germline, CDR1 is MGHRA, CDR2 YSYEKL. The CDR3 covers 14 residues. In DNA form, the CDR3 reads TGCGCCAGCAGCCAACCCCTCAAGCAGAAGGAGCAGTACTTC. Residues: CASSQPLKQKEQYF.

This chain connects TRBV3-1 (or the pseudogene TRBV3-2) to TRBJ2-5; D uncertain. Between the trimmed V and J ends, which lost 4 bases and 5 bases, there was a span of 11 bases. The CDR3 has 13 amino acids. The germline gives CDR1 LGHDT, CDR2 YNNKEL (reference sequence). CDR3 protein: CASSPQERETQYF. Here the CDR3 DNA reads TGTGCCAGCAGCCCTCAGGAAAGGGAGACCCAGTACTTC.

The chain uses TRBV30 and TRBJ2-3, with 11 bases matching TRBD2. The germline gives CDR1 GTSNPN, CDR2 SVGIG (reference sequence). V lost 3 bases to trimming and J lost 6 bases; unmatched junction nucleotides: 5. The CDR3 is 14 amino acids. CDR3 bases: TGTGCCTGGAGGGGGGGACTAGCGGTGGATACGCAGTATTTT. This codes for CAWRGGLAVDTQYF.

The J gene is TRBJ2-7, the V gene TRBV28; D remains unclear. This CDR3 spans 12 amino acids. Germline V gene sequence: CDR1 MDHEN, CDR2 SYDVKM. Trimming removed 3 bases from V and 6 bases from J, with 9 bases in between. CDR3 sequence: CASSFGRFEQYF. As DNA, the CDR3 is TGTGCCAGCAGTTTTGGGCGTTTCGAGCAGTACTTC.

The chain carries TRBV6-5 and TRBJ2-3; weak D call: TRBD2 (5 bases). Germline V gene lookup returns CDR1 MNHEY and CDR2 SVGAGI. The length of the CDR3 is 15 residues. V was pared by 6 bases and J by 4 bases, with 17 bases between. This chain's CDR3 is CASSLLGIGADTQYF. The CDR3 bases are TGTGCCAGCAGCTTACTAGGTATAGGTGCAGATACGCAGTATTTT.

The V gene is TRBV25-1, the J gene TRBJ1-2; the match to TRBD1 covers 9 bases. The CDR3 loop spans 14 amino acids. Trimming at V came to 5 bases and at J to 8 bases, leaving 9 bases not matched to a gene. CDR1 MGHDK and CDR2 SYGVNS come from the germline V gene. CDR3 sequence: CASSSDGTGLGYTF. CDR3 coding DNA: TGTGCCAGCAGTTCAGACGGGACAGGGTTGGGCTACACCTTC.

The rearrangement uses TRBV11-3 and TRBJ2-7, with a weak D call TRBD2 (6 bases). This CDR3 is built from 13 residues. CDR1 is SGHNT and CDR2 is YENEEA in the germline V gene. Trimming pared 4 bases from V and 4 bases from J, leaving 11 bases between. CDR3 bases: TGTGCCAGCAGCTCGCCGGGACTTTACGAGCAGTACTTC. This codes for CASSSPGLYEQYF.

The chain has TRBV28 and TRBJ1-2; maybe TRBD1 (6 bases). The CDR3 covers 16 residues. In germline, CDR1 is MDHEN, CDR2 SYDVKM. V lost 2 bases to trimming and J lost 0 bases, with 13 bases between them. The CDR3 here is CASSLVGAVSNYGYTF. In DNA form, the CDR3 reads TGTGCCAGCAGTTTAGTGGGGGCCGTTTCTAACTATGGCTACACCTTC.

The chain carries TRBV10-3 and TRBJ1-2; weak D call: TRBD1 (6 bases). The CDR3 sequence is 14 residues long. The germline V gene encodes CDR1 ENHRY and CDR2 SYGVKD. Trimming stripped 6 bases from V and 0 bases from J, with 11 bases between. CDR3 DNA: TGTGCCATCAGGGGGGCAGGAGCTAACTATGGCTACACCTTC. This translates into CAIRGAGANYGYTF.

CDR3: CASSPAQNSPLHF. CDR3 nucleotides: TGTGCCAGCAGCCCGGCTCAGAATTCACCCCTCCACTTT. The gene calls are TRBV3-1 (or the pseudogene TRBV3-2) and TRBJ1-6, with D hard to call. There are 13 residues in the CDR3. CDR1 and CDR2 (germline): LGHDT, YNNKEL (reference sequence). Trimming took off 4 bases at V and 7 bases at J, with 8 bases between the two ends.

The chain uses TRBV28 and TRBJ1-5; 8 nucleotides agree with TRBD1. Germline CDR1 and CDR2: MDHEN and SYDVKM. V trimming: 6 bases; J trimming: 3 bases; junction bases outside the gene matches: 7. The CDR3 runs 15 residues. CDR3 residues: CASSHRTGPNQPQHF. CDR3 sequence (DNA): TGTGCCAGCAGCCATAGGACAGGGCCCAATCAGCCCCAGCATTTT.

The rearrangement links TRBV4-2 to TRBJ2-7, with 10 bases identical to TRBD2. The CDR3 totals 17 residues. The ends lost 0 bases at V and 4 bases at J; junction bases unmatched: 9. The germline CDR1 and CDR2 sequences are LGHNA and YNFKEQ. CDR3 amino acids: CASSQELAGAGLYEQYF. The CDR3 nucleotides are TGTGCCAGCAGCCAAGAGCTAGCGGGAGCCGGGCTTTACGAGCAGTACTTC.

The V and J genes are TRBV28 and TRBJ1-4; maybe TRBD1 (6 bases). Germline CDR1 reads MDHEN; CDR2 reads SYDVKM. This CDR3 region has 15 residues. Trimming removed 5 bases at V and 6 bases at J, with 16 bases between. This chain's CDR3 is CASSPRRGKDEKLFF. CDR3 in DNA: TGTGCCAGCAGTCCCCGGAGGGGGAAGGATGAAAAACTGTTTTTT.

This clone was detected only once. The chain has TRBV18 and TRBJ1-6, with D hard to call. This CDR3 region has 14 residues. CDR1 KGHSH and CDR2 LQKENI come from the germline V gene. V lost 6 bases and J lost 9, with 15 bases in between. CDR3 in DNA: TGTGCCAGCTCCCTGGATCTCCGCGGTTCACCCCTCCACTTT. Translation gives CASSLDLRGSPLHF. The whole variable domain, remainder taken from reference TRBV18 and TRBJ1-6, is NAGVMQNPRHLVRRRGQEARLRCSPMKGHSHVYWYRQLPEEGLKFMVYLQKENIIDESGMPKERFSAEFPKEGPSILRIQQVVRGDSAAYFCASSLDLRGSPLHFGNGTRLTVT.

J is TRBJ2-7 and V is TRBV5-1; perhaps D is TRBD1 or TRBD2 (5 bases each). V lost 0 bases and J 4 bases, leaving 11 bases between the germline ends. Germline CDR1 is SGHRS and CDR2 is YFSETQ. This CDR3 has 14 residues. For the CDR3, the DNA is TGCGCCAGCAGCTTGGATGGGGGAAGGTACGAGCAGTACTTC. It is translated as CASSLDGGRYEQYF.

The V gene is TRBV27, the J gene TRBJ2-1; D call uncertain. The CDR3 runs 13 residues. Deletions cut 0 bases from V and 4 bases from J, with 4 bases between. From germline, CDR1 is MNHEY and CDR2 SMNVEV (reference sequence). CDR3 nucleotides: TGTGCCAGCAGTTTATCCAGTTACAATGAGCAGTTCTTC. It encodes CASSLSSYNEQFF.

V gene TRBV7-9 combines with J gene TRBJ2-2; 11 bases agree with TRBD1. Germline CDR1 SEHNR, CDR2 FQNEAQ (reference sequence). V lost 4 bases and J lost 4; bases outside the gene matches: 5. The CDR3 covers 16 residues. CDR3 sequence: CASSSGGQGVTGELFF. The CDR3 DNA reads TGTGCCAGCAGCTCAGGGGGACAGGGGGTCACCGGGGAGCTGTTTTTT.

The chain is built from TRBV27 and TRBJ1-1; TRBD1 is a possible D gene (6 bases). Germline CDR1 is MNHEY and CDR2 is SMNVEV (reference sequence). The length of the CDR3 is 14 residues. The ends were cut back, 4 bases at V and 3 bases at J, with 12 bases in the middle. The CDR3 is CASSWGRGDTEAFF. CDR3 sequence (DNA): TGTGCCAGCAGTTGGGGGCGGGGGGACACTGAAGCTTTCTTT.

This clone came up a few times. The chain is built from TRBV7-2 and TRBJ1-3; D call uncertain. V lost 1 base and J 13 bases, leaving 17 bases between the germline ends. CDR3 size: 14 residues. The germline CDR1 and CDR2 sequences are SGHTA and FQGNSA. The CDR3 is CASSLVGSSRLIYF. CDR3 nucleotides: TGTGCCAGCAGCTTAGTTGGCTCGTCCAGGTTAATATATTTT.

The CDR3 bases are TGTGCCAGCAGCGGGCGGTCCGGGACAGGGACTGAAGCTTTCTTT. Translating gives CASSGRSGTGTEAFF. The chain joins TRBV9 to TRBJ1-1, with TRBD1 matching over 9 bases. The germline gives CDR1 SGDLS, CDR2 YYNGEE. The ends lost 3 bases at V and 5 bases at J; junction bases unmatched: 8. There are 15 residues in the CDR3.

This rearrangement joins TRBV5-1 to TRBJ2-6; D may be TRBD2 (6 bases). The CDR3 has 17 amino acids. Germline V gene sequence: CDR1 SGHRS, CDR2 YFSETQ. Trimming shortened V by 4 bases and J by 2 bases, and 16 bases separated the two germline ends. The CDR3 loop is CASSRDRGGTGANVLTF. The DNA for the CDR3 is TGCGCCAGCAGCCGGGACCGGGGAGGAACTGGGGCCAACGTCCTGACTTTC.

The chain recombines TRBV5-6 with TRBJ2-1, with D possibly TRBD2 on 6 matching bases. The germline V gene has CDR1 SGHDT and CDR2 YYEEEE. Trimming cost V 0 bases and J 8 bases, with 15 bases left between them. The CDR3 totals 15 residues. The CDR3 nucleotides read TGTGCCAGCAGCTTGGAGCGGGCCCGGTGGTATGAGCAGTTCTTC. Translating it yields CASSLERARWYEQFF.

The CDR3 bases are TGTGCCACTTTGGACAGGGGGCTTTCGGTTTCAGATACGCAGTATTTT. This encodes CATLDRGLSVSDTQYF. V usage is TRBV15 and J usage is TRBJ2-3, with TRBD1 matching over 11 bases. The germline CDR1 and CDR2 sequences are LNHNV and YYDKDF (reference sequence). V dropped 9 bases and J dropped 4; count of bases not matched to a gene: 12. The CDR3 extends over 16 amino acids.